Listed below are T cell receptor beta chains from one sample, sequenced in a study of blood T cell repertoires in COVID-19. Libraries were prepared by immunoSEQ multiplex PCR; TCRdb keeps only in-frame clonotypes and omits some of them. The table shows approximately 210,000 clones, with approximately 87% occurring only once. The sample comprised peripheral blood. These receptors were collected from a woman in her seventies with active or convalescent COVID-19. CDR3s include the opening cysteine and the closing phenylalanine or tryptophan. D genes are given only for firm matches. Size values are once, few and many counts, or a class for expanded clones, and some rows have none.

cdr3_nt cdr3_aa j_call v_call d_call clone_size
TGTGCCAGCAGCCAAGTAGCGGGGGGAAGCACAGATACGCAGTATTTT CASSQVAGGSTDTQYF TRBJ2-3 TRBV3-1/TRBV3-2 TRBD2 once
TGCGCCAGCAGTGGACCGGGGGCAGATACGCAGTATTTT CASSGPGADTQYF TRBJ2-3 TRBV5-1 NA few
TGTGCCAGCAGTTACGCTTCCAGGGGGTGGGAGCAGTACTTC CASSYASRGWEQYF TRBJ2-7 TRBV6-5 TRBD1 NA
TGTGCCAGCTCACCCGGGGTCACAGATACGCAGTATTTT CASSPGVTDTQYF TRBJ2-3 TRBV18 NA NA
TGCGCCAGCAGCCCAGCGGACAGGGGGAGGGAGCAGTACTTC CASSPADRGREQYF TRBJ2-7 TRBV5-1 TRBD1 NA
TGTGCCAGCAGCTTAAACTCCTTGTGGGGACAGACGAGCGAGCAGTACTTC CASSLNSLWGQTSEQYF TRBJ2-7 TRBV7-3 TRBD1 NA
TGCGCCAGCAGCCAAGAGAGGGACACTGAAGCTTTCTTT CASSQERDTEAFF TRBJ1-1 TRBV4-3 NA NA
TGCGCCAGCAGCGCCCCAACTAGCGGAGACTACAATGAGCAGTTCTTC CASSAPTSGDYNEQFF TRBJ2-1 TRBV5-1 TRBD2 few
TGTGCCAGTAGTATAGATCGGGAAGGGGCGGGGACTAATGAAAAACTGTTTTTT CASSIDREGAGTNEKLFF TRBJ1-4 TRBV19 NA NA
TGTGCCAGTAGTGTACAGGGGGCCCCTAACACTGAAGCTTTCTTT CASSVQGAPNTEAFF TRBJ1-1 TRBV19 TRBD1 few
TGTGCCAGCAGTTACCCTCAGGGAAAACTCTCTGAAGCTTTCTTT CASSYPQGKLSEAFF TRBJ1-1 TRBV6-2/TRBV6-3 NA NA
TGCGCCAGCAGCCTCGGACAGGGTGGTGAGCTGTTTTTT CASSLGQGGELFF TRBJ2-2 TRBV5-1 TRBD1 NA
TGTGCCAGCAGTTCGCCCGAGGGAGTGGACTATGGCTACACCTTC CASSSPEGVDYGYTF TRBJ1-2 TRBV6-5 NA NA
TGTGCCAGCAGCTCCGGGACTAGCGGGGGTTTGGTAGATACGCAGTATTTT CASSSGTSGGLVDTQYF TRBJ2-3 TRBV5-6 TRBD2 few
TGTGCCATCAATACAGGGGGCATAACTAATGAAAAACTGTTTTTT CAINTGGITNEKLFF TRBJ1-4 TRBV10-3 TRBD1 NA
TGTGCCAGCAGGGACAAACACACAGATACGCAGTATTTT CASRDKHTDTQYF TRBJ2-3 TRBV27 NA NA
TGTGCCAGCAGCCCCGACAGCACAACTAATGAAAAACTGTTTTTT CASSPDSTTNEKLFF TRBJ1-4 TRBV5-4 NA few
TGTGCAAGTCGCTTAGGGTACGGCTCGGACGGAGGCTTAGAAAAACTGTTTTTT CASRLGYGSDGGLEKLFF TRBJ1-4 TRBV12-2 NA NA
TGTGCCAGCAGAGCGACTAGCGGGAGGCCCGAGACCCAGTACTTC CASRATSGRPETQYF TRBJ2-5 TRBV6-5 TRBD2 NA
TGTGCCAGCAGCTCTGGAGCTAGGGATACGCAGTATTTT CASSSGARDTQYF TRBJ2-3 TRBV7-6 NA NA
TGCGCCAGCAGCCACGGGGGGCAGGGGAAGGACGTTCAGTACTTC CASSHGGQGKDVQYF TRBJ2-4 TRBV5-1 NA NA
TGTGCCTGGAGTCCGGGACAGAGCTCCTACAATGAGCAGTTCTTC CAWSPGQSSYNEQFF TRBJ2-1 TRBV30 TRBD1 NA
TGTGCCAGCAGTGATGCACAGGATAATTCACCCCTCCACTTT CASSDAQDNSPLHF TRBJ1-6 TRBV2 NA NA
TGTGCCACCAGCAGAGGGGCAGGGACAGTTAATGAAAAACTGTTTTTT CATSRGAGTVNEKLFF TRBJ1-4 TRBV15 TRBD1 NA
TGTGCCAGCAGACTTCGGACATCGTCGGGCAATGAGCAGTTCTTC CASRLRTSSGNEQFF TRBJ2-1 TRBV6-5 NA NA
TGTGCCAGCAGTAACCGGGAGGCGTTCTTC CASSNREAFF TRBJ2-1 TRBV2 TRBD2 NA
TGTGCCAGCAGCCAAGGAACCACAGGGGGCTTCGGCACTGAAGCTTTCTTT CASSQGTTGGFGTEAFF TRBJ1-1 TRBV4-2 TRBD1 NA
TGTGCCAGCAGCCCGGGACAGCTGAACACCGGGGAGCTGTTTTTT CASSPGQLNTGELFF TRBJ2-2 TRBV7-8 TRBD1 NA
TGTGCCAGCAGCCACGAGACTTTGGGACTGTTTTTT CASSHETLGLFF TRBJ1-4 TRBV3-1/TRBV3-2 NA NA
TGTGCCAGCAGCCTGGGCCCTACTGCCTCACCCCTCCACTTT CASSLGPTASPLHF TRBJ1-6 TRBV6-2/TRBV6-3 NA NA
TGTGCCAGCAGCTTAGGACCGTTGGTTTCGGGTGAGCAGTTCTTC CASSLGPLVSGEQFF TRBJ2-1 TRBV7-2 NA NA
TGTGCCAGCAGTTTACCCCTGACTAGCGGGAGACCCTCCAGGAATGAGCAGTTCTTC CASSLPLTSGRPSRNEQFF TRBJ2-1 TRBV28 TRBD2 NA
TGTGCCAGCAGTTTGGAAGGGAGGGGCACTGAAGCTTTCTTT CASSLEGRGTEAFF TRBJ1-1 TRBV27 NA NA
TGTGCCAGCAGTTTAGCGCTCCTAGGTTCCTCCTTC CASSLALLGSSF TRBJ1-2 TRBV12-3/TRBV12-4 NA NA
TGTGCCAGTAACGCCGTGACTAGCTATGAGCAGTTCTTC CASNAVTSYEQFF TRBJ2-1 TRBV19 TRBD2 NA
TGTGCCAGCAGGGGACAGGGGCGCGGTACTCAGTACTTC CASRGQGRGTQYF TRBJ2-4 TRBV12-3/TRBV12-4 TRBD1 NA
TGTGCCAGCAGTTACTCGGTACTAGCGGTCACAGATACGCAGTATTTT CASSYSVLAVTDTQYF TRBJ2-3 TRBV6-5 TRBD2 NA
TGTGCCAGCTCACCAACCGGTGCGGACAGGGGGCTTCTGGGCTACACCTTC CASSPTGADRGLLGYTF TRBJ1-2 TRBV18 TRBD1 NA
TGCAGTGCTAGTTTGGCGGCTAACTATGGCTACACCTTC CSASLAANYGYTF TRBJ1-2 TRBV20-1 NA NA
TGTGCCAGCAGCCAAGCCGGGGGGTCCCAAGAGACCCAGTACTTC CASSQAGGSQETQYF TRBJ2-5 TRBV3-1/TRBV3-2 TRBD2 NA
TGTGCCAGCAGCCCCCGGTGGCCGTCTAGCGGGAGCTCCTACAATGAGCAGTTCTTC CASSPRWPSSGSSYNEQFF TRBJ2-1 TRBV7-8 TRBD2 few
TGTGCCACCAGTGAACGTGGTTTTGGGGGCAACAATGAGCAGTTCTTC CATSERGFGGNNEQFF TRBJ2-1 TRBV24-1 NA NA
TGTGCCTGGACGGGACAGACAGTTCAAGAGACCCAGTACTTC CAWTGQTVQETQYF TRBJ2-5 TRBV30 TRBD1 NA
TGTGCCAGCTCATTCGGACAGGGTGAGCAGTACTTC CASSFGQGEQYF TRBJ2-7 TRBV18 TRBD1 NA
TGTGCCAGCAGAGGACTAGCGGCCTACAATGAGCAGTTCTTC CASRGLAAYNEQFF TRBJ2-1 TRBV2 TRBD2 NA
TGCGCCAGCAGTGCTAGCGGGAGAGGGAATACGCAGTATTTT CASSASGRGNTQYF TRBJ2-3 TRBV10-1 TRBD2 NA
TGCAGCGTTGTTGGGGCTCGGGAGTTCGGTGAGACCCAGTACTTC CSVVGAREFGETQYF TRBJ2-5 TRBV29-1 NA NA
TGTGCCACCAGTGATTTGCTGGGCAGCCTAGGGGGCCAGTACTTC CATSDLLGSLGGQYF TRBJ2-5 TRBV24-1 NA NA
TGCGCCAGCAGCTCAGACAGGGGAAATCAGCCCCAGCATTTT CASSSDRGNQPQHF TRBJ1-5 TRBV5-1 TRBD1 NA
TGTGCCAGCAGTCCGACAGATACGCAGTATTTT CASSPTDTQYF TRBJ2-3 TRBV28 NA NA
TGCGCCAGCAGCACCCCGGGACTAGCGGGGGCTAACAATGAGCAGTTCTTC CASSTPGLAGANNEQFF TRBJ2-1 TRBV5-1 TRBD2 NA
TGCGCCAGCAGCCAAATGGGCGGGATGAGCGAAAAACTGTTTTTT CASSQMGGMSEKLFF TRBJ1-4 TRBV5-1 NA NA
TGTGCCAGCAGCTCAGCTCTGACAGGGGTGCTGAATGAGCAGTTCTTC CASSSALTGVLNEQFF TRBJ2-1 TRBV5-4 TRBD1 NA
TGCGCCAGCAGCTTATTAGCGGGAGCCGACACCGGGGAGCTGTTTTTT CASSLLAGADTGELFF TRBJ2-2 TRBV5-1 TRBD2 NA
TGTGCCAGCAGCCTTTTTAGTGAGCAGTTCTTC CASSLFSEQFF TRBJ2-1 TRBV3-1/TRBV3-2 NA NA